This is a list of T cell receptor beta chains from one sample in a study of blood T cell repertoires in COVID-19. Sequenced by immunoSEQ multiplex PCR; TCRdb stores in-frame clones only, minus some. The sample shows 110,000 to 150,000 clones, around four fifths of them seen only once. Sequences were obtained from PBMCs or T cells enriched from blood (not recorded which). These receptors came from a middle-aged woman who had recovered from COVID-19. CDR3s include the opening cysteine and the closing phenylalanine or tryptophan. D genes are given only for firm matches. Size tells how often a clone was seen (once, few, many) or the class of an expanded clone, and some rows leave it out.

j_gene	abundance	d_gene	v_gene	CDR3nt	CDR3aa
TRBJ1-1	-	-	TRBV12-3/TRBV12-4	TGTGCCAGCAGTTCCTCAGGTGGGACTGAAGCTTTCTTT	CASSSSGGTEAFF
TRBJ1-4	-	TRBD1	TRBV29-1	TGCAGCGTTGTCGGGACAGAAAGTAATGAAAAACTGTTTTTT	CSVVGTESNEKLFF
TRBJ2-2	-	TRBD1	TRBV2	TGTGCCAGCAGTGACCGGGACAGGGGAAACACCGGGGAGCTGTTTTTT	CASSDRDRGNTGELFF
TRBJ1-6	-	-	TRBV27	TGTGCCAGCAGTTCCCAAAGAGAACTCACACCCCTCCACTTT	CASSSQRELTPLHF
TRBJ2-7	-	TRBD2	TRBV5-4	TGTGCCAGCAGCTTGGCAGCGGGGGGTTCCTACGAGCAGTACTTC	CASSLAAGGSYEQYF
TRBJ1-2	-	TRBD1	TRBV7-3	TGTGCCAGCAGCTCCCTCGGACAGGGAGAGAAGACCTTC	CASSSLGQGEKTF
TRBJ2-7	-	TRBD1	TRBV7-9	TGTGCCAGCAGCCCCTGGGGACAGCTACTCGAGCAGTACTTC	CASSPWGQLLEQYF
TRBJ2-3	-	-	TRBV3-1/TRBV3-2	TGTGCCAGCAGCCAAGCCCTCGGGATGAATACGCAGTATTTT	CASSQALGMNTQYF
TRBJ2-1	-	TRBD1	TRBV5-8	TGTGCCAGCAGCTTGGTTACCGGGACAGGGGTTAATGAGCAGTTCTTC	CASSLVTGTGVNEQFF
TRBJ2-4	-	TRBD2	TRBV6-9	TGTGCCAGCAGTCGCGGACTAGCGGGAGATTGGGCCAAAAACATTCAGTACTTC	CASSRGLAGDWAKNIQYF
TRBJ1-1	few	TRBD1	TRBV27	TGTGCCAGCAGTTCAGACAGGGGAACTGAAGCTTTCTTT	CASSSDRGTEAFF
TRBJ1-1	-	TRBD1	TRBV5-1	TGCGCCAGCAGCCCTCTCACAGGGGAAATAGGGCTGAACACTGAAGCTTTCTTT	CASSPLTGEIGLNTEAFF
TRBJ1-2	few	TRBD1	TRBV3-1/TRBV3-2	TGTGCCAGCAGCCTACAGGGGGCTTATGGCTACACCTTC	CASSLQGAYGYTF
TRBJ1-1	-	TRBD1	TRBV5-4	TGTGCCAGCAGCCCGGACAGGGGGACAGCTTTCTTT	CASSPDRGTAFF
TRBJ1-4	once	TRBD1	TRBV29-1	TGCAGCGTAGGGGACAGGCGGAAGGGAAAACTGTTTTTT	CSVGDRRKGKLFF
TRBJ2-7	-	TRBD2	TRBV4-1	TGCGCCAGCAGCCAATCCCTAGCGGGGATGACCCACGAGCAGTACTTC	CASSQSLAGMTHEQYF
TRBJ2-7	-	TRBD1	TRBV14	TGTGCCAGCAGCCGTCTTATGGGACAGGGCTACGAGCAGTACTTC	CASSRLMGQGYEQYF
TRBJ1-2	once	TRBD1	TRBV5-4	TGTGCCAGCAGCCTGGACAGGGTCTATGGCTACACCTTC	CASSLDRVYGYTF
TRBJ1-1	-	-	TRBV5-1	TGCGCCAGCAGCCCAGACACCGTGAACACTGAAGCTTTCTTT	CASSPDTVNTEAFF
TRBJ2-5	-	-	TRBV5-8	TGTGCCAGCAGCTCGACTAGAGAGTTGGAGACCCAGTACTTC	CASSSTRELETQYF
TRBJ2-7	-	-	TRBV11-3	TGTGCCAGCAGCTTATCGGGTTACGAGCAGTACTTC	CASSLSGYEQYF
TRBJ2-7	-	TRBD2	TRBV6-5	TGTGCCAGCAGTTACTCTGGGGGGGGGTACGAGCAGTACTTC	CASSYSGGGYEQYF
TRBJ2-6	-	-	TRBV5-8	TGTGCCAGCAGCTTGCCCACACACTCTGGGGCCAACGTCCTGACTTTC	CASSLPTHSGANVLTF
TRBJ1-4	few	-	TRBV5-4	TGTGCCAGCAGCTTGCAGGGTAATGAAAAACTGTTTTTT	CASSLQGNEKLFF
TRBJ1-1	-	TRBD1	TRBV7-9	TGTGCCAGCAGCAGCCTCCGGGACAGAGGGGGAACTGAAGCTTTCTTT	CASSSLRDRGGTEAFF
TRBJ2-5	-	TRBD1	TRBV12-5	TGTGCTAGTGGTCCCGGGACAGGGCAAGAGACCCAGTACTTC	CASGPGTGQETQYF
TRBJ1-4	-	TRBD1	TRBV18	TGTGCCAGCTCACTCCGTCCGGGACAGGGCGCAACTAATGAAAAACTGTTTTTT	CASSLRPGQGATNEKLFF
TRBJ2-2	few	TRBD2	TRBV19	TGTGCCAGTAGTTACCCAGAGCGGGGCAACACCGGGGAGCTGTTTTTT	CASSYPERGNTGELFF
TRBJ2-1	once	TRBD2	TRBV7-9	TGTGCCAGCAGCTTAGCCGTAGGTGGGCTAGCGGACTACAATGAGCAGTTCTTC	CASSLAVGGLADYNEQFF
TRBJ1-1	-	-	TRBV30	TGTGCCTGGAGTGCCCACCTGATAGACACTGAAGCTTTCTTT	CAWSAHLIDTEAFF
TRBJ2-2	-	TRBD1	TRBV5-1	TGCGCCAGCAGCTTGGGACAGGGGCCTATCATGAATTTTGGGGAGCTGTTTTTT	CASSLGQGPIMNFGELFF
TRBJ2-2	-	-	TRBV2	TGTGCCAGCACCGATACCGTGAACAGGGACGGGGAGCTGTTTTTT	CASTDTVNRDGELFF
TRBJ2-4	-	TRBD2	TRBV19	TGTGCCAGTAGTATTGGTCTAGCGGGAGAGGTAGCCAAAAACATTCAGTACTTC	CASSIGLAGEVAKNIQYF
TRBJ1-1	-	-	TRBV11-2	TGTGCCAGCAGCTCTAGCGTGACTGAAGCTTTCTTT	CASSSSVTEAFF
TRBJ1-3	-	-	TRBV2	TGTGCCAGCAGCGGCCTGACTTTCAGCTCTGGAAACACCATATATTTT	CASSGLTFSSGNTIYF
TRBJ2-3	-	TRBD1	TRBV5-6	TGTGCCACCATGACAGGGACGGACACAGATACGCAGTATTTT	CATMTGTDTDTQYF
TRBJ1-5	-	-	TRBV15	TGTGCCACCAGCAGAGATCCGGATCAGCCCCAGCATTTT	CATSRDPDQPQHF
TRBJ2-1	-	TRBD2	TRBV11-2	TGTGCCAGCAGCTCGACTAGCGGGATCGGCAATGAGCAGTTCTTC	CASSSTSGIGNEQFF
TRBJ2-1	-	TRBD1	TRBV6-4	TGTGCCAGCTCTCAGGGGGCGAGCAATGAGCAGTTCTTC	CASSQGASNEQFF
TRBJ1-2	once	-	TRBV11-2	TGTGCCAGCAGCTCTGGGGGAGGGCCCTATGGCTACACCTTC	CASSSGGGPYGYTF
TRBJ2-3	-	-	TRBV12-5	TGTGCTAGTGGTCTCACCCCTCCAGACAGGCTCCTACCCGATACGCAGTATTTT	CASGLTPPDRLLPDTQYF
TRBJ1-1	-	-	TRBV19	TGTGCCAGTAGTATATCAGGGGACACTGAAGCTTTCTTT	CASSISGDTEAFF
TRBJ1-2	-	TRBD1	TRBV7-9	TGTGCCAGCAGCTTAGACGCAGGGGGCATCTATGGCTACACCTTC	CASSLDAGGIYGYTF
TRBJ2-1	once	-	TRBV4-1	TGCGCCAGCAGCCAAGTCGAACTTAACAATGAGCAGTTCTTC	CASSQVELNNEQFF
TRBJ2-7	-	-	TRBV11-2	TGTGCCAGCAGCCCGACTGTCCTCTTCTACGAGCAGTACTTC	CASSPTVLFYEQYF